These 10 T cell receptor beta chains were sequenced from one sample in a study of cytomegalovirus exposure and HLA in healthy donors. The primer mix had 60 Vbeta and 13 Jbeta primers. Repertoires were generated with immunoSEQ multiplex PCR, while TCRdb's copy carries only in-frame clones and drops some. The sample lists 180,000 or so clones; 75% to 90% were seen once. The specimen sequenced was PBMCs. All receptors come from a man in his late teens or twenties in good health and CMV-seropositive.

The V and J genes are TRBV30 and TRBJ2-7; maybe TRBD2 (7 bases). CDR1 and CDR2 from the germline V gene are GTSNPN and SVGIG (reference sequence). Trimming pared 0 bases from V and 2 bases from J, leaving 11 bases between. The CDR3 contains 14 residues. The CDR3: CAWSVRGGAYEQYF. CDR3 bases: TGTGCCTGGAGTGTTAGGGGGGGCGCCTACGAGCAGTACTTC.

The chain employs TRBV7-3 and TRBJ1-1; D gene unclear. CDR1 and CDR2 from the germline V gene are SGHTA and FQGTGA. This CDR3 contains 13 residues. V lost 5 bases and J 4 bases, leaving 11 bases between the germline ends. This CDR3 reads CASSPAPLTEAFF. The CDR3 region has the DNA TGTGCCAGCAGCCCCGCGCCGCTCACTGAAGCTTTCTTT. The entire variable domain, with the rest obtained from reference TRBV7-3 and TRBJ1-1, is as follows: GAGVSQTPSNKVTEKGKYVELRCDPISGHTALYWYRQSLGQGPEFLIYFQGTGAADDSGLPNDRFFAVRPEGSVSTLKIQRTERGDSAVYLCASSPAPLTEAFFGQGTRLTVV.

This clone has just one count. The gene calls are TRBV4-1 and TRBJ2-4, with 8 bases aligning to TRBD2. The germline gives CDR1 MGHRA, CDR2 YSYEKL. J gave up 5 bases and V 5 bases, and 8 bases lay outside the gene matches. CDR3 length equals 15 residues. The CDR3 loop reads CASSFGRGDQNIQYF. CDR3 nucleotides: TGCGCCAGCAGCTTCGGGCGGGGGGATCAAAACATTCAGTACTTC.

In this sample, this clone turned up once. The V gene is TRBV9, the J gene TRBJ2-3; 11 nucleotides agree with TRBD1. This CDR3 is 16 amino acids long. V was clipped by 2 bases and J by 6 bases; unmatched bases: 8. From germline, CDR1 is SGDLS and CDR2 YYNGEE. The CDR3: CASSVTGQGVGDTQYF. The DNA of the CDR3 is TGTGCCAGCAGCGTGACGGGACAGGGGGTCGGGGATACGCAGTATTTT.

This chain joins TRBV27 and TRBJ2-5; possibly TRBD1 for D (6 bases). This CDR3 has 15 residues. Germline loops: CDR1 MNHEY, CDR2 SMNVEV (reference sequence). V was shortened by 6 bases and J by 5 bases, with 19 bases between the two germline ends. The CDR3 protein is CASRRYDRLSETQYF. The CDR3 DNA sequence: TGTGCCAGCAGACGCTACGACAGGTTGTCGGAGACCCAGTACTTC.

This chain links TRBV6-5 with TRBJ2-1; D ambiguous. This CDR3 has 12 residues. CDR1 and CDR2 from the germline V gene are MNHEY and SVGAGI. Deletions cut 8 bases from V and 2 bases from J, with 7 bases between. The CDR3 sequence is CASYNTYNEQFF. The CDR3 DNA follows: TGTGCCAGCTATAACACCTACAATGAGCAGTTCTTC.

The chain uses TRBV18 and TRBJ2-1; 8 bases map to TRBD2. CDR1 is KGHSH, CDR2 LQKENI, per germline. The CDR3 totals 14 residues. The junction had 8 bases not matched to a gene; V was cut back by 8 bases and J by 5 bases. The CDR3 is CASHGTRGDNEQFF. The CDR3 nucleotides are TGTGCCAGCCATGGGACTAGAGGTGACAATGAGCAGTTCTTC. The whole variable domain, filled in from reference TRBV18 and TRBJ2-1, reads NAGVMQNPRHLVRRRGQEARLRCSPMKGHSHVYWYRQLPEEGLKFMVYLQKENIIDESGMPKERFSAEFPKEGPSILRIQQVVRGDSAAYFCASHGTRGDNEQFFGPGTRLTVL.

The table lists this clone with a few counts. This rearrangement joins TRBV5-1 to TRBJ1-4, with D tentatively TRBD1 (5 bases). The V end lost 1 base, the J end lost 3 bases, and 10 bases lay between the germline ends. Looked up from germline, CDR1 is SGHRS and CDR2 is YFSETQ. The CDR3 contains 15 residues. CDR3 in amino acids: CASSLLPGPNEKLFF. CDR3 DNA: TGCGCCAGCAGCTTGTTGCCAGGGCCTAATGAAAAACTGTTTTTT.

In its sample, this clone was seen once. The chain employs TRBV5-4 and TRBJ2-4, with 10 bases aligning to TRBD1. Trimming removed 0 bases from V and 2 bases from J; junction bases left unmatched: 5. Germline V CDR1 and CDR2: SGHNT, YYREEE (reference sequence). This CDR3 comprises 17 residues. The CDR3 sequence: CASSLVGQGGTKNIQYF. CDR3 sequence (DNA): TGTGCCAGCAGCTTGGTCGGACAGGGGGGAACCAAAAACATTCAGTACTTC.

CDR3 sequence reads: CASSLGPSTGSTDTQYF. DNA of the CDR3: TGCGCCAGCAGCTTGGGTCCCTCGACAGGGAGCACAGATACGCAGTATTTT. The rearrangement joins TRBV5-1 to TRBJ2-3; TRBD1 matches at 7 bases. The CDR3 has 17 residues. V dropped 0 bases and J dropped 0; count of bases not matched to a gene: 7. Germline lookup yields CDR1 SGHRS and CDR2 YFSETQ.